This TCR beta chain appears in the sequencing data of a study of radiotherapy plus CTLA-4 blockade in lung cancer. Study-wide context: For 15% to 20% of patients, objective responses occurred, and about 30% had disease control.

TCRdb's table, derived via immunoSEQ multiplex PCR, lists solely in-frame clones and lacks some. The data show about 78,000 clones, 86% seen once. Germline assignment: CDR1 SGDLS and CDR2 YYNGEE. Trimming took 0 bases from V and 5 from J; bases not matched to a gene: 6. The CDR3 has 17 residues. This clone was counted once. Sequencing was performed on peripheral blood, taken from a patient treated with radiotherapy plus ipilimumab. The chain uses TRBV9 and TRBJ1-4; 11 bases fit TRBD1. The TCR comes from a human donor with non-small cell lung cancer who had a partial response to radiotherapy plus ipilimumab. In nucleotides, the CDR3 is TGTGCCAGCAGCGTAGGCCCGGGACAGGGGGTCAATGAAAAACTGTTTTTT. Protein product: CASSVGPGQGVNEKLFF.